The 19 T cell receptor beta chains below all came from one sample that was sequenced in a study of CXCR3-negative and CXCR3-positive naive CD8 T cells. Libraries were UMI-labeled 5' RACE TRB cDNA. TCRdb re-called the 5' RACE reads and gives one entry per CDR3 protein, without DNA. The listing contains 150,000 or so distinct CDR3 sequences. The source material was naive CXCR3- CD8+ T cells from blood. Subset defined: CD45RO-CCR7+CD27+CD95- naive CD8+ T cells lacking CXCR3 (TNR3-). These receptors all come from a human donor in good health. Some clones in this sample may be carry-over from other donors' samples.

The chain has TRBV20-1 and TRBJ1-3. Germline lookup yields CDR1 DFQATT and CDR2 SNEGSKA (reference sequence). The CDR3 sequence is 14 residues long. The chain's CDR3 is CSAVTANSGNTIYF.

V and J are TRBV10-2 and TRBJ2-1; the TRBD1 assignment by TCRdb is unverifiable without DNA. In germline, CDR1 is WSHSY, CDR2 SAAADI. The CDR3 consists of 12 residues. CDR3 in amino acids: CASSSERGEQFF.

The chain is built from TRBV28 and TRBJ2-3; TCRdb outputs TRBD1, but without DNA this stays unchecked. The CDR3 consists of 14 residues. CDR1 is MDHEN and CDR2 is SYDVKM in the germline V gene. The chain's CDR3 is CASSPDRSTDTQYF.

CDR3 sequence: CASSVTGTGRYGYTF. The chain recombines TRBV28 with TRBJ1-2. Germline V gene data show CDR1 as MDHEN and CDR2 as SYDVKM. This CDR3 comprises 15 residues.

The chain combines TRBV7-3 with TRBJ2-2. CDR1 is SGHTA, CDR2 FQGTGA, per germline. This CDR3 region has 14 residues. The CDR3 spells CASSLTDGLGELFF.

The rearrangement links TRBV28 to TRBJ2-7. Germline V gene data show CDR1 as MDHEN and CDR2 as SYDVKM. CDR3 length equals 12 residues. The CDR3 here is CASSFGVREQYF.

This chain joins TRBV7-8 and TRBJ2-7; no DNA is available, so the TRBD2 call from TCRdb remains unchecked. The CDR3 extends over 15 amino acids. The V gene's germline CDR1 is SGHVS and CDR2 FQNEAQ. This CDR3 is CASTNGAGRSYEQYF. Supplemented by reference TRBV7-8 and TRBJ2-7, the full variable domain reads GAGVSQSPRYKVAKRGQDVALRCDPISGHVSLFWYQQALGQGPEFLTYFQNEAQLDKSGLPSDRFFAERPEGSVSTLKIQRTQQEDSAVYLCASTNGAGRSYEQYFGPGTRLTVT.

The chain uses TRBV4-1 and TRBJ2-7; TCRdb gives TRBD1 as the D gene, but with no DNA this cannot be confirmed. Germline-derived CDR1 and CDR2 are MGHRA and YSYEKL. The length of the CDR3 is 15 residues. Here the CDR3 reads CASSPKGGASYEQYF.

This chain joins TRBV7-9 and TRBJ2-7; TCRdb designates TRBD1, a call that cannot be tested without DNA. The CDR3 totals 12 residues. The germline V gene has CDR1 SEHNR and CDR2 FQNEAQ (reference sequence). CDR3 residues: CAGGDQSYEQYF.

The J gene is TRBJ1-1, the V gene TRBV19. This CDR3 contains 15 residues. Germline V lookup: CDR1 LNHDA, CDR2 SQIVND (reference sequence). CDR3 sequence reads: CASSIYGYSNTEAFF.

This CDR3 reads CASSFLHEQYF. The rearrangement links TRBV11-2 to TRBJ2-7. Germline loops: CDR1 SGHAT, CDR2 FQNNGV. This CDR3 region has 11 residues.

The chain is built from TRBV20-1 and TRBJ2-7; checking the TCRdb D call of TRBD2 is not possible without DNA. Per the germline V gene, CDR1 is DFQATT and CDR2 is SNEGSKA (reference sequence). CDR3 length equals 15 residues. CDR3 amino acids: CSARDSAGVVYEQYF.

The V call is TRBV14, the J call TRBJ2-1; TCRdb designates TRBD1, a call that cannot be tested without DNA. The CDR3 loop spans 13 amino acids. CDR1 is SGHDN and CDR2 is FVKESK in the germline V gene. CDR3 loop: CASSPHRYNEQFF.

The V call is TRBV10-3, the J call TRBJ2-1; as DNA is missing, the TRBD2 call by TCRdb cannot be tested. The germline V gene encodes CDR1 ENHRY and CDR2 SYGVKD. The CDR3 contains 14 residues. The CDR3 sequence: CAISVRGDPNEQFF.

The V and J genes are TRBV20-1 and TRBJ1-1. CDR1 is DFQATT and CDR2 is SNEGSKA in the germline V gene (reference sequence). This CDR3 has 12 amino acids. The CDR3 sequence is CSAWPSFTEAFF.

The CDR3 sequence: CAISDPDRTKNQETQYF. The chain joins TRBV10-3 to TRBJ2-5; the TCRdb D gene call, TRBD1, has no DNA to confirm it. The CDR3 length is 17 residues. Per the germline V gene, CDR1 is ENHRY and CDR2 is SYGVKD.

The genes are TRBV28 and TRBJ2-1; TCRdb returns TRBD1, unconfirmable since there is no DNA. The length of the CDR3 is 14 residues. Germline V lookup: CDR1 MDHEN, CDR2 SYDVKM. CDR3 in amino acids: CASVMGGAYNEQFF.

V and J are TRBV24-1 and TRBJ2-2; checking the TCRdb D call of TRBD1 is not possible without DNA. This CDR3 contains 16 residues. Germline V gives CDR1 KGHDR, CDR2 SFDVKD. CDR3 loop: CATSRGGAWNTGELFF.

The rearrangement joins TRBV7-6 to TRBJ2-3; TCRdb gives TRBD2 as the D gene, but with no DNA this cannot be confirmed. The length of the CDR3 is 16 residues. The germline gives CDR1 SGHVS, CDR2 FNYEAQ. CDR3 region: CASSLAGTSVTDTQYF.